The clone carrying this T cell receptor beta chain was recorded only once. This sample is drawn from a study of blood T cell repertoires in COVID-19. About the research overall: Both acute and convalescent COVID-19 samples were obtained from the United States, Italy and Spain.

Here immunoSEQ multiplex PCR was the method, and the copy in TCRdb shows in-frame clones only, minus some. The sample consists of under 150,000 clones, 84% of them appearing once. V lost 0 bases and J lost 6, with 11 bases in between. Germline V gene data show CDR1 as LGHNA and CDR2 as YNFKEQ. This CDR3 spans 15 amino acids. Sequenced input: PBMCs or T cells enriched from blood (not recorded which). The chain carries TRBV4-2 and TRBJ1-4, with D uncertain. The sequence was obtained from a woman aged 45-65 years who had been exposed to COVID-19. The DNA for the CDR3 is TGTGCCAGCAGCCAAGAATCCGGGGTCGATGAAAAACTGTTTTTT. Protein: CASSQESGVDEKLFF.